The 28 T cell receptor beta chains below come from one sample, sequenced in a study of Tregs in tolerant kidney transplant recipients. Profiled with immunoSEQ multiplex PCR; TCRdb holds only in-frame clones, not every one. There are about 240,000 clones in the sample; about 86% occur only once, and around 0.61% lies in the top ten. The sequenced sample was CD4+ T cells from blood. The receptors here all came from a human donor in good health.

The chain joins TRBV18 to TRBJ1-1, with 7 bases aligning to TRBD1. V shed 2 bases, J shed 0 bases, and the junction held 6 bases outside the gene matches. CDR3 length: 16 amino acids. From germline, CDR1 is KGHSH and CDR2 LQKENI. CDR3 loop: CASSPSRQGLNTEAFF. The CDR3 nucleotides are TGTGCCAGCTCACCAAGCAGACAGGGCCTGAACACTGAAGCTTTCTTT.

V gene TRBV12-5 combines with J gene TRBJ2-1; possible D gene TRBD1, 5 bases. The V and J ends lost 10 bases and 10 bases respectively, with 14 bases between them. This CDR3 is built from 11 residues. Germline V gives CDR1 LGHNT, CDR2 FRNRAP. The CDR3 protein is CATARGGEQFF. CDR3 in DNA: TGTGCTACGGCAAGGGGTGGAGAGCAGTTCTTC. Complete variable domain (other parts from reference TRBV12-5 and TRBJ2-1): DARVTQTPRHKVTEMGQEVTMRCQPILGHNTVFWYRQTMMQGLELLAYFRNRAPLDDSGMPKDRFSAEMPDATLATLKIQPSEPRDSAVYFCATARGGEQFFGPGTRLTVL.

The chain couples TRBV6-5 to TRBJ2-5; D is possibly TRBD1 (5 bases). Germline lookup yields CDR1 MNHEY and CDR2 SVGAGI. V shed 0 bases and J shed 5 bases, with 13 bases lying between them. CDR3 size: 15 residues. The CDR3 reads CASSYSYPGMETQYF. CDR3 DNA sequence: TGTGCCAGCAGTTACTCGTACCCAGGGATGGAGACCCAGTACTTC.

The chain employs TRBV5-1 and TRBJ2-5; 9 nucleotides match TRBD2. CDR1 SGHRS and CDR2 YFSETQ come from the germline V gene. This CDR3 spans 14 amino acids. Trimming removed 5 bases from V and 5 bases from J; junction bases left unmatched: 7. The CDR3 DNA is TGCGCCAGCAGTCCGCTAGCGGGAAGCGAGACCCAGTACTTC. Translating gives CASSPLAGSETQYF.

The chain couples TRBV5-1 to TRBJ2-7; 7 nucleotides line up with TRBD1. This CDR3 spans 12 amino acids. V was pared by 4 bases and J by 4 bases, with 2 bases of the junction left unmatched. CDR1 and CDR2 from the germline V gene are SGHRS and YFSETQ. As DNA, the CDR3 is TGCGCCAGCAGCGAGACAGGGTACGAGCAGTACTTC. Translation gives CASSETGYEQYF.

The rearrangement joins TRBV21-1 to TRBJ2-2; the table assigns TRBD1, which was not confirmed against the DNA. TRBV21-1 is annotated as a pseudogene. The CDR3 contains 16 residues. The CDR3 coding sequence is TGTGCCAGCAGCTCTCAGACAGGAGGAATCACCGGGGAGCTGTTTTTT. Protein: CASSSQTGGITGELFF.

The V call is TRBV7-2, the J call TRBJ2-1; 7 bases fit TRBD2. The CDR3 sequence is 16 residues long. Germline V gives CDR1 SGHTA, CDR2 FQGNSA. V shed 1 base, J shed 2 bases, and the junction held 5 bases outside the gene matches. CDR3 residues: CASSLGAGVAYNEQFF. The CDR3 DNA reads as TGTGCCAGCAGCTTAGGTGCGGGGGTAGCCTACAATGAGCAGTTCTTC.

The chain is built from TRBV4-1 and TRBJ1-1; 7 positions agree with TRBD1. V lost 1 base to trimming and J lost 5 bases; unmatched junction nucleotides: 7. Germline CDR1 reads MGHRA; CDR2 reads YSYEKL. The CDR3 sequence is 15 residues long. Here the CDR3 reads CASSQVRQGGTEAFF. The CDR3 DNA reads TGCGCCAGCAGCCAAGTTAGACAGGGAGGGACTGAAGCTTTCTTT.

The chain carries TRBV19 and TRBJ2-2; no definite D call. The CDR3 is 12 residues long. Trimming removed 4 bases from V and 2 bases from J, with 2 bases in between. In germline, CDR1 is LNHDA, CDR2 SQIVND (reference sequence). The CDR3 DNA reads as TGTGCCAGTAGTAGAAACACCGGGGAGCTGTTTTTT. Protein product: CASSRNTGELFF.

The chain's CDR3 is CASSQEGQIQETQYF. The DNA of the CDR3 is TGCGCCAGCAGCCAAGAGGGACAGATCCAAGAGACCCAGTACTTC. The chain recombines TRBV4-1 with TRBJ2-5; TRBD1 aligns across 7 bases. Germline V gene data show CDR1 as MGHRA and CDR2 as YSYEKL. The CDR3 runs 15 residues. The J segment lost 1 base and the V segment lost 0 bases, leaving 2 bases of the junction unmatched.

V is TRBV11-2 and J is TRBJ1-1; unclear D gene. V gave up 1 base and J gave up 5 bases, with 11 bases separating them. The CDR3 is 14 residues long. Germline loops: CDR1 SGHAT, CDR2 FQNNGV. DNA for the CDR3: TGTGCCAGCAGCTTAGGGTATACAGCAACTGAAGCTTTCTTT. This encodes CASSLGYTATEAFF.

The chain combines TRBV15 with TRBJ1-4; D not certain. In germline, CDR1 is LNHNV, CDR2 YYDKDF (reference sequence). V lost 4 bases and J 10 bases, leaving 22 bases between the germline ends. The CDR3 spans 16 residues. In DNA form, the CDR3 reads TGTGCCACCAGCACCTACCGGACTCGTCTCCCTGGAAAACTGTTTTTT. Translation gives CATSTYRTRLPGKLFF. The variable domain in full, completed from reference TRBV15 and TRBJ1-4, reads DAMVIQNPRYQVTQFGKPVTLSCSQTLNHNVMYWYQQKSSQAPKLLFHYYDKDFNNEADTPDNFQSRRPNTSFCFLDIRSPGLGDTAMYLCATSTYRTRLPGKLFFGSGTQLSVL.

In regard to this clone: The same CDR3 can be traced to other DNA sequences in this sample. The chain carries TRBV7-9 and TRBJ2-1; 7 bases map to TRBD1. This CDR3 comprises 13 residues. The V gene's germline CDR1 is SEHNR and CDR2 FQNEAQ (reference sequence). The trim removed 5 bases at V and 5 bases at J, leaving 3 bases unmatched. The CDR3, as DNA: TGTGCCAGCAGCCTGGGACAGAACAATGAGCAGTTCTTC. Amino acid sequence: CASSLGQNNEQFF.

The CDR3 region has the DNA TGTGCCAGTGGGACAGGGACTACGATGCAGTACTTC. Translation gives CASGTGTTMQYF. The genes are TRBV18 and TRBJ2-7, with 9 bases identical to TRBD1. Germline V lookup: CDR1 KGHSH, CDR2 LQKENI. This CDR3 is 12 amino acids long. J was trimmed by 9 bases and V by 9 bases; bases with no gene match: 9. The variable domain in full, completed from reference TRBV18 and TRBJ2-7, reads NAGVMQNPRHLVRRRGQEARLRCSPMKGHSHVYWYRQLPEEGLKFMVYLQKENIIDESGMPKERFSAEFPKEGPSILRIQQVVRGDSAAYFCASGTGTTMQYFGPGTRLTVT.

This chain connects TRBV7-2 to TRBJ1-2; a weak D match, TRBD1 (6 bases). Germline lookup yields CDR1 SGHTA and CDR2 FQGNSA. The CDR3 sequence is 12 residues long. Trimming stripped 6 bases from V and 5 bases from J, with 10 bases between. The CDR3: CASSWTAYGYTF. For the CDR3, the DNA is TGTGCCAGCAGTTGGACAGCTTATGGCTACACCTTC.

In its sample, this clone was seen once. V is TRBV29-1 and J is TRBJ1-4; D ambiguous. Trimming left V 7 bases short and J 8 bases short, with 14 bases between. This CDR3 is 12 amino acids long. Germline lookup yields CDR1 SQVTM and CDR2 ANQGSEA. CDR3 amino acids: CSARSLGEKLFF. In DNA, the CDR3 is TGCAGCGCAAGGAGCTTAGGGGAAAAACTGTTTTTT.

V and J are TRBV30 and TRBJ2-1; TRBD1 matches 10 bases. The CDR3 length is 14 residues. The junction had 5 bases not matched to a gene; V was cut back by 1 base and J by 8 bases. Germline CDR1 reads GTSNPN; CDR2 reads SVGIG (reference sequence). CDR3 sequence reads: CAWSGGQGGYEQFF. CDR3 nucleotides: TGTGCCTGGAGTGGTGGACAGGGGGGATATGAGCAGTTCTTC.

V and J are TRBV7-2 and TRBJ1-5; D possibly corresponds to TRBD1 (5 bases). V lost 4 bases and J 3 bases, leaving 13 bases between the germline ends. The germline V gene encodes CDR1 SGHTA and CDR2 FQGNSA. This CDR3 has 15 amino acids. The CDR3 DNA follows: TGTGCCAGCAGCTCCCAGGGACGGATCAATCAGCCCCAGCATTTT. Protein product: CASSSQGRINQPQHF.

This clone has only a few counts. The chain links TRBV5-4 to TRBJ2-1, with 9 bases lining up with TRBD2. J was trimmed by 4 bases and V by 3 bases; bases with no gene match: 5. Germline values: CDR1 SGHNT, CDR2 YYREEE (reference sequence). CDR3 length: 15 residues. The CDR3 region is CASSSSSGTYNEQFF. CDR3 bases: TGTGCCAGCAGCTCATCTAGCGGGACTTACAATGAGCAGTTCTTC.

The genes are TRBV4-1 and TRBJ2-2, with D hard to call. This CDR3 contains 17 residues. CDR1 and CDR2 from the germline V gene are MGHRA and YSYEKL. The V gene lost 1 base and the J gene lost 0 bases, with 12 bases spanning the gap. As DNA, the CDR3 is TGCGCCAGCAGCCAAGGGGTTAGGACGGCGAACACCGGGGAGCTGTTTTTT. This encodes CASSQGVRTANTGELFF.

For this clone: The same CDR3 can be traced to other DNA sequences in this sample. This chain connects TRBV20-1 to TRBJ1-1; TRBD1 matches 7 bases. The ends lost 6 bases at V and 4 bases at J; junction bases unmatched: 2. This CDR3 has 11 amino acids. The germline gives CDR1 DFQATT, CDR2 SNEGSKA (reference sequence). This CDR3 is CSASGGTEAFF. Here the CDR3 DNA reads TGCAGTGCGTCAGGGGGCACTGAAGCTTTCTTT.

The chain joins TRBV7-6 to TRBJ2-3, with unresolved D. This CDR3 is built from 12 residues. Germline V lookup: CDR1 SGHVS, CDR2 FNYEAQ. Trimming pared 5 bases from V and 2 bases from J, leaving 5 bases between. This CDR3 reads CASSASTDTQYF. In DNA, the CDR3 is TGTGCCAGCAGCGCATCCACAGATACGCAGTATTTT.

CDR3 amino acids: CSVNVNTGNEQYF. In nucleotides, the CDR3 is TGCAGCGTAAACGTTAATACAGGAAACGAGCAGTACTTC. The V and J genes are TRBV29-1 and TRBJ2-7; D might be TRBD1 (5 bases). Per germline, CDR1 SQVTM and CDR2 ANQGSEA. The ends were cut back, 6 bases at V and 5 bases at J, with 17 bases in the middle. This CDR3 spans 13 amino acids.

J is TRBJ1-1 and V is TRBV18; a weak D match, TRBD1 (5 bases). The CDR3 is 17 residues long. Germline-derived CDR1 and CDR2 are KGHSH and LQKENI. Trimming took off 0 bases at V and 0 bases at J, with 14 bases between the two ends. CDR3 bases: TGTGCCAGCTCACCACCCGCCCGACAGACCATGAACACTGAAGCTTTCTTT. This gives the protein CASSPPARQTMNTEAFF.

The rearrangement joins TRBV19 to TRBJ1-5, with D uncertain. Looked up from germline, CDR1 is LNHDA and CDR2 is SQIVND (reference sequence). V shed 3 bases and J shed 7 bases, with 10 bases lying between them. The CDR3 spans 13 residues. CDR3 residues: CASSIMERQPQHF. DNA of the CDR3: TGTGCCAGTAGTATCATGGAGAGGCAGCCCCAGCATTTT.

This chain uses TRBV18 with TRBJ2-1; 11 bases align to TRBD2. Germline lookup yields CDR1 KGHSH and CDR2 LQKENI. V lost 4 bases and J lost 6; bases outside the gene matches: 8. The CDR3 is 16 amino acids. CDR3 in amino acids: CASSRLSGGAFNEQFF. For the CDR3, the DNA is TGTGCCAGCTCACGGCTTAGCGGGGGGGCCTTCAATGAGCAGTTCTTC.

The V gene is TRBV12-5, the J gene TRBJ2-1, with D possibly called TRBD1 or TRBD2 (5 bases each). The CDR3 sequence is 13 residues long. The V and J ends lost 1 base and 9 bases respectively, with 10 bases between them. CDR1 and CDR2 (germline): LGHNT, FRNRAP. CDR3 nucleotide sequence: TGTGCTAGTGGTTTGGAGCCCGGGGCTGAGCAGTTCTTC. Translating gives CASGLEPGAEQFF.

The V call is TRBV7-9, the J call TRBJ1-4; unclear D gene. The CDR3 extends over 14 amino acids. Trimming stripped 3 bases from V and 0 bases from J, with 5 bases between. Germline values: CDR1 SEHNR, CDR2 FQNEAQ (reference sequence). The DNA for the CDR3 is TGTGCCAGCAGCTTGGGAGCAACTAATGAAAAACTGTTTTTT. As protein: CASSLGATNEKLFF.